Below are 25 T cell receptor beta chains sequenced from a single sample in a study of blood T cells in healthy people across ages. Then a second PCR, running roughly 7 to 11 cycles, was carried out with a sample-barcoded 5' primer and a J-beta primer mix. MiXCR, applied by TCRdb to the 5' RACE reads, yields one record per CDR3 protein. Among roughly 1,700,000 distinct CDR3 sequences listed, roughly 27% were seen once. Sequencing input: blood. These receptors were obtained from a woman aged 25 to 39 in good health.

This clonotype has just a few counts. The gene calls are TRBV7-2 and TRBJ2-7; D may correspond to TRBD1 or TRBD2 (6 bases each). The V and J ends lost 1 base and 2 bases respectively, with 12 bases between them. Germline CDR1 is SGHTA and CDR2 is FQGNSA. The CDR3 contains 15 residues. The CDR3 nucleotides read TGTGCCAGCAGCTTAGGGGGGGCCCTCCCCTACGAGCAGTACTTC. Encoded protein: CASSLGGALPYEQYF.

This clonotype has a count of ten or more. This chain links TRBV21-1 with TRBJ2-7. TRBV21-1 is designated a pseudogene. There are 13 residues in the CDR3. In DNA form, the CDR3 reads TGTGCCAGCAGCCAGTACTCCGGCTACGAGCAGTACTTC. It codes for CASSQYSGYEQYF.

This chain links TRBV9 with TRBJ1-2; D is perhaps TRBD1 (6 bases). Per the germline V gene, CDR1 is SGDLS and CDR2 is YYNGEE. Trimming cost V 7 bases and J 4 bases, with 17 bases left between them. The CDR3 runs to 14 residues. The CDR3 DNA reads TGTGCCAGCCAAGATACTCTAGGGGGCTATGGCTACACCTTC. As protein: CASQDTLGGYGYTF.

V is TRBV24-1 and J is TRBJ2-2; a weak D match, TRBD2 (5 bases). Germline CDR1 and CDR2: KGHDR and SFDVKD. V dropped 7 bases and J dropped 4 bases, with 9 bases sitting between them. This CDR3 region has 13 residues. The CDR3 DNA reads as TGTGCCACCAGGGAGGACGGCACCGGGGAGCTGTTTTTT. Protein: CATREDGTGELFF.

This chain uses TRBV20-1 with TRBJ2-5; D unresolved. The germline V gene encodes CDR1 DFQATT and CDR2 SNEGSKA (reference sequence). The CDR3 loop spans 13 amino acids. Trimming cost V 6 bases and J 11 bases, with 22 bases left between them. The CDR3 DNA follows: TGCAGTGCCCCATGGCAGGCCAGAGATGAGCAGTACTTC. Translating gives CSAPWQARDEQYF.

This clonotype was seen only a few times. The chain joins TRBV12-3 or TRBV12-4 to TRBJ1-4, with D maybe TRBD1 (5 bases). CDR3 size: 15 residues. The germline V and J ends were trimmed by 7 bases and 4 bases, with 16 bases remaining between them. DNA for the CDR3: TGTGCCAGCAACAGAGGTGGGGCAGATAATGAAAAACTGTTTTTT. Its translation is CASNRGGADNEKLFF.

This sequence joins TRBV20-1 and TRBJ2-7; D is undetermined. Trimming took off 1 base at V and 7 bases at J, with 14 bases between the two ends. CDR3 length equals 13 residues. Germline CDR1 reads DFQATT; CDR2 reads SNEGSKA (reference sequence). DNA of the CDR3: TGCAGTGCTAGAGGACCTACGCGTGGGGAGCAGTACTTC. Amino acids: CSARGPTRGEQYF.

The chain combines TRBV29-1 with TRBJ2-7, with 9 bases fitting TRBD2. Per germline, CDR1 SQVTM and CDR2 ANQGSEA. V shed 3 bases and J 0 bases; nucleotides not matched to a gene: 3. This CDR3 has 14 amino acids. This CDR3 reads CSVEAGGFSYEQYF. The CDR3 DNA reads TGCAGCGTTGAGGCGGGAGGGTTCTCCTACGAGCAGTACTTC.

In this sample, this clonotype turned up a few times. V is TRBV5-1 and J is TRBJ1-1; a weak D match, TRBD1 (6 bases). The V end lost 0 bases, the J end lost 2 bases, and 17 bases lay between the germline ends. Germline CDR1 is SGHRS and CDR2 is YFSETQ. The CDR3 totals 17 residues. The CDR3 spells CASSLAGRGSLNTEAFF. CDR3 nucleotide sequence: TGCGCCAGCAGCTTGGCAGGCAGGGGATCTCTCAACACTGAAGCTTTCTTT.

CDR3 protein: CASSGEEGLRGYTF. The CDR3 nucleotides read TGTGCCAGCAGCGGGGAGGAGGGCCTCCGAGGCTACACCTTC. The rearrangement uses TRBV9 and TRBJ1-2; D remains ambiguous. CDR1 and CDR2 (germline): SGDLS, YYNGEE. The CDR3 spans 14 residues. V was trimmed by 3 bases and J by 8 bases, leaving 17 bases between them. Full variable domain (rest looked up from reference TRBV9 and TRBJ1-2): DSGVTQTPKHLITATGQRVTLRCSPRSGDLSVYWYQQSLDQGLQFLIQYYNGEERAKGNILERFSAQQFPDLHSELNLSSLELGDSALYFCASSGEEGLRGYTFGSGTRLTVV.

The rearrangement links TRBV7-9 to TRBJ2-3, with TRBD2 as a possible D gene (5 bases). Trimming left V 5 bases short and J 1 base short, with 10 bases between. CDR1 SEHNR and CDR2 FQNEAQ come from the germline V gene (reference sequence). CDR3 length: 14 amino acids. The CDR3 here is CASSRHGGTDTQYF. DNA of the CDR3: TGTGCCAGCAGCCGGCACGGGGGCACAGATACGCAGTATTTT. Looking up the rest from reference TRBV7-9 and TRBJ2-3 gives the full variable domain: DTGVSQNPRHKITKRGQNVTFRCDPISEHNRLYWYRQTLGQGPEFLTYFQNEAQLEKSRLLSDRFSAERPKGSFSTLEIQRTEQGDSAMYLCASSRHGGTDTQYFGPGTRLTVL.

This clonotype was observed a handful of times. The V gene is TRBV20-1, the J gene TRBJ2-1; TRBD1 matches at 9 bases. V dropped 6 bases and J dropped 0; count of bases not matched to a gene: 12. The CDR3 is 17 residues long. Germline V gives CDR1 DFQATT, CDR2 SNEGSKA (reference sequence). This CDR3 reads CSAQKHSGQGSYNEQFF. For the CDR3, the DNA is TGCAGTGCCCAGAAACACTCGGGACAGGGCTCCTACAATGAGCAGTTCTTC.

This clonotype was picked up a small number of times. The rearrangement links TRBV5-1 to TRBJ1-1; weak D call: TRBD1 (5 bases). The CDR3 has 15 amino acids. Trimming left V 4 bases short and J 0 bases short, with 13 bases between. CDR1 is SGHRS and CDR2 is YFSETQ in the germline V gene. The chain's CDR3 is CASSRNRLMNTEAFF. The CDR3 DNA reads TGCGCCAGCAGCCGTAACAGGTTAATGAACACTGAAGCTTTCTTT.

On this clonotype itself: One junction end disagrees with the germline gene, perhaps due to a read error. The chain recombines TRBV7-9 with TRBJ2-7, with D perhaps being TRBD1 or TRBD2 (5 bases each). This CDR3 is 17 amino acids long. The germline CDR1 and CDR2 sequences are SEHNR and FQNEAQ (reference sequence). CDR3 DNA sequence: TGTGTCAGCAGCTCGGGACGGGGATCGCTGGCCTCCTACGAGCAGTACTTC. Translated, it gives CVSSSGRGSLASYEQYF.

The sample holds a few counts of this clonotype. V is TRBV20-1 and J is TRBJ2-1; 9 bases agree with TRBD1. Trimming cost V 6 bases and J 9 bases; bases outside gene matches: 9. The length of the CDR3 is 13 residues. The germline gives CDR1 DFQATT, CDR2 SNEGSKA (reference sequence). CDR3 DNA: TGCAGTGCCATCGACAGGGGGTATAGTGAGCAGTTCTTC. Its translation is CSAIDRGYSEQFF.

This clonotype occurred a few times. The chain uses TRBV18 and TRBJ1-4; D not certain. This CDR3 has 13 residues. Trimming stripped 0 bases from V and 8 bases from J, with 7 bases between. CDR1 KGHSH and CDR2 LQKENI come from the germline V gene. The DNA of the CDR3 is TGTGCCAGCTCACCACCCCTTGCCGAAAAACTGTTTTTT. Translated: CASSPPLAEKLFF.

This chain joins TRBV7-2 and TRBJ2-3; the match to TRBD1 covers 9 bases. CDR1 and CDR2 (germline): SGHTA, FQGNSA. This CDR3 spans 16 amino acids. Germline trimming cut 6 bases from V and 1 base from J; bases unmatched to any gene: 8. This CDR3 reads CASSPPRTGGTDTQYF. The CDR3 DNA reads as TGTGCCAGCAGTCCCCCTCGGACAGGGGGCACAGATACGCAGTATTTT.

Comments on this clonotype: One junction end disagrees with the germline gene, perhaps due to a read error. The chain has TRBV25-1 and TRBJ2-7; D assignment may be TRBD1 or TRBD2 (5 bases each). This CDR3 spans 14 amino acids. Germline V gene data show CDR1 as MGHDK and CDR2 as SYGVNS. The CDR3 DNA follows: TGTGCCGGCAGGGACCCCAGCGGAGCCTACGAGCAGTACTTC. Protein: CAGRDPSGAYEQYF.

DNA of the CDR3: TGTGCCAGCAGTTCCGGGCCCCGGGACACTGAAGCTTTCTTT. Residues: CASSSGPRDTEAFF. The chain combines TRBV6-6 with TRBJ1-1; D is undetermined. The CDR3 runs to 14 residues. Per germline, CDR1 MNHNY and CDR2 SVGAGI (reference sequence). Deletions cut 4 bases from V and 3 bases from J, with 12 bases between.

There are a few counts of this clonotype. The rearrangement uses TRBV6-6 and TRBJ2-6, with TRBD1 as a possible D gene (6 bases). Per germline, CDR1 MNHNY and CDR2 SVGAGI (reference sequence). The V and J ends lost 4 bases and 2 bases respectively, with 9 bases between them. CDR3 length equals 15 residues. The CDR3 nucleotides are TGTGCCAGCAGTTTGGACAGCCCTGGGGCCAACGTCCTGACTTTC. It translates to CASSLDSPGANVLTF.

This clonotype appeared a few times. V and J are TRBV7-2 and TRBJ2-1; 7 nucleotides align to TRBD1. J was trimmed by 12 bases and V by 4 bases; bases with no gene match: 0. The V gene's germline CDR1 is SGHTA and CDR2 FQGNSA. There are 10 residues in the CDR3. CDR3 sequence reads: CASSSGGQFF. The CDR3 DNA is TGTGCCAGCAGCTCAGGGGGGCAGTTCTTC.

This clonotype came up many times. The chain carries TRBV7-3 and TRBJ2-1; D gene ambiguous. Trimming pared 5 bases from V and 0 bases from J, leaving 11 bases between. Germline CDR1 and CDR2: SGHTA and FQGTGA. The CDR3 contains 15 residues. CDR3 sequence: CASSPDTISYNEQFF. CDR3 nucleotide sequence: TGTGCCAGCAGCCCTGACACCATCTCCTACAATGAGCAGTTCTTC.

This chain links TRBV20-1 with TRBJ2-7, with D perhaps given as TRBD1 or TRBD2 (5 bases each). CDR3 length equals 14 residues. CDR1 is DFQATT, CDR2 SNEGSKA, per germline (reference sequence). Between the trimmed V and J ends, which lost 6 bases and 0 bases, there was a span of 15 bases. The CDR3 region is CSAYGAGLSYEQYF. The CDR3 coding sequence is TGCAGTGCCTACGGGGCAGGGCTCTCCTACGAGCAGTACTTC.

The genes are TRBV6-2 or TRBV6-3 and TRBJ2-7, with 8 bases aligning to TRBD1. The germline CDR1 and CDR2 sequences are MNHEY and SVGEGT. V gave up 11 bases and J gave up 3 bases; unmatched junction bases: 9. This CDR3 is built from 13 residues. The CDR3 DNA sequence: TGTGCCGTCGACAGGGGCCGTAGCTACGAGCAGTACTTC. It specifies CAVDRGRSYEQYF.

The chain carries TRBV4-2 and TRBJ1-4, with unresolved D. The germline V and J ends were trimmed by 3 bases and 0 bases, with 14 bases remaining between them. The CDR3 totals 17 residues. The germline V gene has CDR1 LGHNA and CDR2 YNFKEQ. The CDR3 here is CASSHPPGTSTNEKLFF. DNA for the CDR3: TGTGCCAGCAGCCACCCCCCAGGCACCTCAACTAATGAAAAACTGTTTTTT.